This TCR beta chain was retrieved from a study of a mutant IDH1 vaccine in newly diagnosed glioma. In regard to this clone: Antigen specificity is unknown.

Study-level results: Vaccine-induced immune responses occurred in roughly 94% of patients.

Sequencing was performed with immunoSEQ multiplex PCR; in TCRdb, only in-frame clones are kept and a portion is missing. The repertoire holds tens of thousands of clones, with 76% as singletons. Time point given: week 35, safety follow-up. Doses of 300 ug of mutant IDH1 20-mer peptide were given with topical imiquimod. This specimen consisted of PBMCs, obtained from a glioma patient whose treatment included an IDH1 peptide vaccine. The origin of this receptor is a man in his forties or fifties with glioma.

The CDR3 loop is CASRRRGAHSPLHF. The CDR3 DNA follows: TGCGCCAGCAGGCGCAGGGGGGCCCATTCACCCCTCCACTTT. The chain links TRBV4-1 to TRBJ1-6; 7 nucleotides match TRBD1. Unmatched junction bases numbered 7, after V lost 6 bases and J lost 8 bases. The length of the CDR3 is 14 residues. Germline assignment: CDR1 MGHRA and CDR2 YSYEKL.